Listed here are 25 T cell receptor beta chains from one sample, sequenced in a study of cytomegalovirus exposure and HLA in healthy donors. The PCR ran on 60 Vbeta and 13 Jbeta primers. Produced via immunoSEQ multiplex PCR; TCRdb's table is partial and in-frame only. The table shows 95,000 to 150,000 clones, with roughly 80% occurring only once. Sample: PBMCs. Source of these receptors: a female donor in good health and CMV-seropositive.

The rearrangement links TRBV4-1 to TRBJ1-4; tentative D call: TRBD1 (5 bases). Trimming removed 0 bases from V and 8 bases from J, with 16 bases in between. Germline loops: CDR1 MGHRA, CDR2 YSYEKL. The CDR3 is 16 amino acids. CDR3 region: CASSQDSLGYREKLFF. The DNA for the CDR3 is TGCGCCAGCAGCCAAGATTCCCTCGGCTACAGGGAAAAACTGTTTTTT.

The rearrangement joins TRBV19 to TRBJ2-3; 10 positions match TRBD2. Germline V CDR1 and CDR2: LNHDA, SQIVND (reference sequence). V lost 5 bases to trimming and J lost 3 bases; unmatched junction nucleotides: 11. The CDR3 is 17 residues long. CDR3 protein: CASSPDIAGGGTDTQYF. CDR3 coding DNA: TGTGCCAGTAGTCCTGATATAGCGGGGGGCGGGACAGATACGCAGTATTTT.

V is TRBV9 and J is TRBJ2-3, with 10 bases fitting TRBD1. Germline V lookup: CDR1 SGDLS, CDR2 YYNGEE. This CDR3 has 15 residues. V lost 5 bases to trimming and J lost 2 bases; unmatched junction nucleotides: 5. In DNA form, the CDR3 reads TGTGCCAGCAGTGACCGACAGGGGGCCACAGATACGCAGTATTTT. Translated: CASSDRQGATDTQYF.

This chain connects TRBV2 to TRBJ2-7, with D unresolved. From germline, CDR1 is SNHLY and CDR2 FYNNEI. The V gene lost 3 bases and the J gene lost 1 base, with 7 bases spanning the gap. This CDR3 contains 13 residues. The CDR3, as DNA: TGTGCCAGCAGTGACGCGAATTCCTACGAGCAGTACTTC. Translating gives CASSDANSYEQYF. Filled out from reference TRBV2 and TRBJ2-7, the complete variable domain reads EPEVTQTPSHQVTQMGQEVILRCVPISNHLYFYWYRQILGQKVEFLVSFYNNEISEKSEIFDDQFSVERPDGSNFTLKIRSTKLEDSAMYFCASSDANSYEQYFGPGTRLTVT.

The rearrangement links TRBV12-2 to TRBJ1-1; the table calls TRBD1, which could not be checked here. TRBV12-2 is termed a pseudogene. The CDR3 is made up of 20 amino acids. The CDR3 DNA reads as TGTGCAAGTCGCGTAGAGGCTTGGCGAGTAACACGACAGAGGAACACTGAAGCTTTCTTT. As protein: CASRVEAWRVTRQRNTEAFF.

The CDR3 DNA follows: TGTGCCACCAAGGTAGGGACAGCCAACACTGAAGCTTTCTTT. Its protein product is CATKVGTANTEAFF. The chain links TRBV27 to TRBJ1-1; 7 nucleotides match TRBD1. V gave up 10 bases and J gave up 2 bases; unmatched junction bases: 10. Germline V gives CDR1 MNHEY, CDR2 SMNVEV (reference sequence). The CDR3 is 14 amino acids.

This clone came up a few times. This chain links TRBV29-1 with TRBJ1-4; TRBD1 matches at 7 bases. In germline, CDR1 is SQVTM, CDR2 ANQGSEA. The J segment lost 8 bases and the V segment lost 4 bases, leaving 7 bases of the junction unmatched. This CDR3 is 13 amino acids long. For the CDR3, the DNA is TGCAGCGTTGGACAGGGATTCGGAGAAAAACTGTTTTTT. This encodes CSVGQGFGEKLFF.

V and J are TRBV6-5 and TRBJ2-7; 7 positions match TRBD1. The CDR3 is 16 amino acids. Germline CDR1 MNHEY, CDR2 SVGAGI. The V gene end was trimmed by 4 bases and the J gene end by 7 bases; junction bases not matched to a gene: 16. As DNA, the CDR3 is TGTGCCAGCAGTTCCCAGAACCGGGACAGCAGGAGGGAGCAGTACTTC. It yields the protein CASSSQNRDSRREQYF.

This rearrangement joins TRBV2 to TRBJ1-6, with D hard to call. The germline CDR1 and CDR2 sequences are SNHLY and FYNNEI. Trimming took off 2 bases at V and 0 bases at J, with 11 bases between the two ends. The CDR3 runs 17 residues. Here the CDR3 reads CASSENLLSSYNSPLHF. DNA of the CDR3: TGTGCCAGCAGTGAAAATTTACTGAGCTCCTATAATTCACCCCTCCACTTT.

This clone was found once. This chain uses TRBV21-1 with TRBJ1-5; TRBD1 is the table's D call and was not checked against the DNA. TRBV21-1 is a documented pseudogene. This CDR3 has 18 residues. CDR3: CASSSPGQGVVGNQPQHF. The CDR3, as DNA: TGTGCCAGCAGCTCTCCGGGACAGGGCGTAGTAGGCAATCAGCCCCAGCATTTT.

This clone appeared a few times. V usage is TRBV4-3 and J usage is TRBJ2-1, with TRBD2 matching over 11 bases. CDR3 length: 16 residues. The germline gives CDR1 LGHNA, CDR2 YSLEER. Unmatched junction bases numbered 6, after V lost 1 base and J lost 7 bases. CDR3 DNA sequence: TGCGCCAGCAGCCAAGGACTAGCGGGGTATCAGAATGAGCAGTTCTTC. Encoded protein: CASSQGLAGYQNEQFF.

This chain connects TRBV6-1 to TRBJ2-5, with a tentative D call TRBD1 (5 bases). V was clipped by 2 bases and J by 2 bases, with 15 bases between them. CDR3 length: 16 residues. CDR1 is MNHNS and CDR2 is SASEGT in the germline V gene. DNA for the CDR3: TGTGCCAGCAGTGAATATTCGAACCAGGGACAAGAGACCCAGTACTTC. The encoded protein is CASSEYSNQGQETQYF.

This clone has only a few counts. This chain connects TRBV7-3 to TRBJ2-5; tentatively, D is TRBD1 (6 bases). The CDR3 sequence is 14 residues long. Germline CDR1 SGHTA, CDR2 FQGTGA. V dropped 6 bases and J dropped 9 bases, with 20 bases sitting between them. The CDR3 DNA reads as TGTGCCAGCAGGATGGGCGGCTCAGAGGGGGCCCAGTACTTC. It translates to CASRMGGSEGAQYF.

The chain carries TRBV23-1 and TRBJ2-1; 7 bases match TRBD1. TRBV23-1 is an ORF, with its function uncertain. The CDR3 loop spans 18 amino acids. The ends lost 2 bases at V and 8 bases at J; junction bases unmatched: 18. The CDR3, as DNA: TGCGCCAGCAGTCAACGGGCTTGGGCAGGGGGTCTGGACGATGAGCAGTTCTTC. As protein: CASSQRAWAGGLDDEQFF.

The CDR3 is CATQEGSNTGELFF. In DNA, the CDR3 is TGTGCCACCCAGGAGGGATCGAACACCGGGGAGCTGTTTTTT. This chain links TRBV2 with TRBJ2-2; D may be TRBD2 (6 bases). Trimming removed 10 bases from V and 0 bases from J, with 12 bases in between. From germline, CDR1 is SNHLY and CDR2 FYNNEI. This CDR3 has 14 residues.

This chain uses TRBV7-9 with TRBJ1-2; unclear D gene. Trimming removed 5 bases from V and 4 bases from J, with 11 bases in between. This CDR3 is built from 13 residues. Germline CDR1 reads SEHNR; CDR2 reads FQNEAQ (reference sequence). CDR3 nucleotides: TGTGCCAGCAGCAGAGCTACCCCCTATGGCTACACCTTC. Translation gives CASSRATPYGYTF.

V and J are TRBV25-1 and TRBJ2-2; 10 bases align to TRBD1. Germline-derived CDR1 and CDR2 are MGHDK and SYGVNS. This CDR3 has 18 residues. Trimming cost V 1 base and J 6 bases; bases outside gene matches: 11. CDR3 coding DNA: TGTGCCAGCAGTGAATCCCGGACAGGGGGACTCAAGGCCGGGGAGCTGTTTTTT. Translating gives CASSESRTGGLKAGELFF.

This clone has only a few counts. J is TRBJ1-5 and V is TRBV30; 8 bases line up with TRBD1. The CDR3 covers 13 residues. The V gene's germline CDR1 is GTSNPN and CDR2 SVGIG (reference sequence). V lost 2 bases to trimming and J lost 5 bases; unmatched junction nucleotides: 2. This CDR3 is CAWSPQGDQPQHF. CDR3 coding DNA: TGTGCCTGGAGTCCACAGGGGGATCAGCCCCAGCATTTT.

The chain combines TRBV5-1 with TRBJ2-5; 7 bases line up with TRBD2. Germline assignment: CDR1 SGHRS and CDR2 YFSETQ. The CDR3 consists of 13 residues. V shed 5 bases and J 4 bases; nucleotides not matched to a gene: 5. The CDR3 DNA sequence: TGCGCCAGCAGGACTAGCCCCAGAGAGACCCAGTACTTC. Its protein product is CASRTSPRETQYF.

This clone was picked up one time. The rearrangement links TRBV29-1 to TRBJ2-2, with D unresolved. V was trimmed by 2 bases and J by 1 base, leaving 5 bases between them. Germline CDR1 SQVTM, CDR2 ANQGSEA. This CDR3 is 13 amino acids long. CDR3 in amino acids: CSVENGNTGELFF. CDR3 DNA: TGCAGCGTTGAAAACGGGAACACCGGGGAGCTGTTTTTT.

The chain links TRBV29-1 to TRBJ1-1; TRBD1 might be the D (5 bases). The CDR3 length is 12 residues. The germline V and J ends were trimmed by 7 bases and 0 bases, with 9 bases remaining between them. Germline assignment: CDR1 SQVTM and CDR2 ANQGSEA. The CDR3 DNA reads TGCAGCGCAGGGACTGTGAACACTGAAGCTTTCTTT. Translation: CSAGTVNTEAFF.

The chain carries TRBV5-5 and TRBJ2-1, with TRBD1 as a possible D gene (7 bases). This CDR3 is built from 16 residues. V was trimmed by 0 bases and J by 0 bases, leaving 10 bases between them. Germline CDR1 is SGHKS and CDR2 is YYEKEE (reference sequence). The CDR3 spells CASSLGGDSSYNEQFF. The CDR3 bases are TGTGCCAGCAGCTTGGGCGGGGACAGCTCCTACAATGAGCAGTTCTTC.

The chain employs TRBV2 and TRBJ2-3; D is perhaps TRBD1 (5 bases). The CDR3 has 14 amino acids. The V gene's germline CDR1 is SNHLY and CDR2 FYNNEI. Trimming removed 6 bases at V and 0 bases at J, with 10 bases between. CDR3 coding DNA: TGTGCCAGCAGGGTGGGGCCTAGCACAGATACGCAGTATTTT. It encodes CASRVGPSTDTQYF.

This chain uses TRBV15 with TRBJ1-1; 8 bases are a match to TRBD1. This CDR3 has 15 residues. Germline V gene lookup returns CDR1 LNHNV and CDR2 YYDKDF (reference sequence). With V trimmed by 1 base and J by 1 base, 2 bases remained unmatched. CDR3 residues: CATSRVTGGNTEAFF. CDR3 coding DNA: TGTGCCACCAGCAGAGTCACAGGGGGGAACACTGAAGCTTTCTTT.

The sample holds many counts of this clone. The gene calls are TRBV6-6 and TRBJ2-7; 10 bases align to TRBD1. In germline, CDR1 is MNHNY, CDR2 SVGAGI (reference sequence). The CDR3 is 13 residues long. V trimming: 10 bases; J trimming: 5 bases; junction bases outside the gene matches: 8. CDR3 protein: CATGRDRGNEQYF. DNA for the CDR3: TGTGCCACCGGCCGGGACAGGGGCAACGAGCAGTACTTC.